Listed below are T cell receptor beta chains from one sample, sequenced in a study of control samples from healthy donors and cancer patients. Repertoires were generated with immunoSEQ multiplex PCR, while TCRdb's copy carries only in-frame clones and drops some. The repertoire holds about 79,000 clones, with 80% to 95% as singletons. Sequenced input: PBMCs. The receptors were sampled from a woman between 40 and 50 years old with lung cancer. Each CDR3 is given with its conserved first and last residue. Fields, in order: J gene, V gene, clone size, D gene, CDR3 DNA, CDR3 protein. D genes are given only for firm matches. Clone size is shown for a subset of rows, as once, few, many or a class of expanded clone.

J gene: TRBJ2-2
V gene: TRBV6-1
clone size: NA
D gene: NA
CDR3 DNA: TGTGCCAGCAGTGAAAAAGCGGACACAACCCTCAACACCGGGGAGCTGTTTTTT
CDR3 protein: CASSEKADTTLNTGELFF

J gene: TRBJ1-2
V gene: TRBV19
clone size: NA
D gene: TRBD1
CDR3 DNA: TGTGCCAGCTCGGGACAGAGCTATGGCTACACCTTC
CDR3 protein: CASSGQSYGYTF

J gene: TRBJ1-1
V gene: TRBV7-9
clone size: NA
D gene: NA
CDR3 DNA: TGCGCCCCCCGGGGCATTAGTAACACTGAAGCTTTCTTT
CDR3 protein: CAPRGISNTEAFF

J gene: TRBJ1-4
V gene: TRBV6-1
clone size: NA
D gene: NA
CDR3 DNA: TGTGCCAGCAGTGATGGATGGGATTGGGATGAAAAACTGTTTTTT
CDR3 protein: CASSDGWDWDEKLFF

J gene: TRBJ2-7
V gene: TRBV4-1
clone size: NA
D gene: NA
CDR3 DNA: TGCGCCAGCAGCCAAGCGAATTTAGGGAGGTACGAGCAGTACTTC
CDR3 protein: CASSQANLGRYEQYF

J gene: TRBJ2-5
V gene: TRBV6-2/TRBV6-3
clone size: NA
D gene: TRBD2
CDR3 DNA: TGTGCCAGCAGTTACCTTGGGGCTAGCGGGGGGACCCAGTACTTC
CDR3 protein: CASSYLGASGGTQYF

J gene: TRBJ1-2
V gene: TRBV12-3/TRBV12-4
clone size: once
D gene: NA
CDR3 DNA: TGTGCCAGCAGCCGAGGGGGGTCACAAGGCTACACCTTC
CDR3 protein: CASSRGGSQGYTF

J gene: TRBJ1-2
V gene: TRBV29-1
clone size: NA
D gene: NA
CDR3 DNA: TGCAGCGTTGAGCCAGGGATGTATGGCTACACCTTC
CDR3 protein: CSVEPGMYGYTF

J gene: TRBJ2-2
V gene: TRBV9
clone size: NA
D gene: TRBD1
CDR3 DNA: TGTGCCAGCAGCACCCTGACAGGGTACCCCGGGGAGCTGTTTTTT
CDR3 protein: CASSTLTGYPGELFF

J gene: TRBJ2-5
V gene: TRBV19
clone size: NA
D gene: NA
CDR3 DNA: TGTGCCAGTAGTATAGGCAGCAGATCCCAAGAGACCCAGTACTTC
CDR3 protein: CASSIGSRSQETQYF

J gene: TRBJ1-2
V gene: TRBV3-1/TRBV3-2
clone size: NA
D gene: TRBD1
CDR3 DNA: TGTGCCAGCAGTAAAGACAGGGCTAACTATGGCTACACCTTC
CDR3 protein: CASSKDRANYGYTF

J gene: TRBJ1-6
V gene: TRBV13
clone size: NA
D gene: NA
CDR3 DNA: TGTGCCAGCAGCCTACTTGGACGGCCCCTGAGCTCCTATAATTCACCCCTCCACTTT
CDR3 protein: CASSLLGRPLSSYNSPLHF

J gene: TRBJ2-3
V gene: TRBV7-8
clone size: NA
D gene: NA
CDR3 DNA: TGTGCCAGCAGCTTAGGTTCCCTAATTGATGGGACAGATACGCAGTATTTT
CDR3 protein: CASSLGSLIDGTDTQYF

J gene: TRBJ1-2
V gene: TRBV2
clone size: few
D gene: NA
CDR3 DNA: TGTGCCAGCGGGTGGTGGGGACAAACAGGCTACACCTTC
CDR3 protein: CASGWWGQTGYTF

J gene: TRBJ1-1
V gene: TRBV7-6
clone size: NA
D gene: NA
CDR3 DNA: TGTGCCAGCAGCCAAACGGGGCAGTATGAAGCTTTCTTT
CDR3 protein: CASSQTGQYEAFF

J gene: TRBJ2-3
V gene: TRBV10-3
clone size: NA
D gene: TRBD2
CDR3 DNA: TGTGCCAGCCGTGGTCCGCCCGGGACTAGCGTTACAGATACGCAGTATTTT
CDR3 protein: CASRGPPGTSVTDTQYF

J gene: TRBJ2-2
V gene: TRBV3-1/TRBV3-2
clone size: NA
D gene: NA
CDR3 DNA: TGTGCCAGCAGCCCGATACCGGCCGGGGAGCTGTTTTTT
CDR3 protein: CASSPIPAGELFF

J gene: TRBJ1-1
V gene: TRBV7-9
clone size: once
D gene: NA
CDR3 DNA: TGTGCCAGCAGCTTACTGACAAGTATGAACACTGAAGCTTTCTTT
CDR3 protein: CASSLLTSMNTEAFF

J gene: TRBJ1-4
V gene: TRBV6-5
clone size: NA
D gene: TRBD1
CDR3 DNA: TGTGCCAGCATTCCTCCGACAGGGAACGAAAAACTGTTTTTT
CDR3 protein: CASIPPTGNEKLFF

J gene: TRBJ1-1
V gene: TRBV7-3
clone size: NA
D gene: TRBD1
CDR3 DNA: TGTGCCAGCAGCTTAGACAGGGGTACTGAAGCTTTCTTT
CDR3 protein: CASSLDRGTEAFF

J gene: TRBJ1-4
V gene: TRBV19
clone size: NA
D gene: NA
CDR3 DNA: TGTGCCAGTAGTATCCGGGCCGGGACTAATGAAAAACTGTTTTTT
CDR3 protein: CASSIRAGTNEKLFF

J gene: TRBJ2-7
V gene: TRBV19
clone size: NA
D gene: TRBD1
CDR3 DNA: TGTGCCACCTCTCCGGGACAGGGGGCAGGGGAGCAGTACTTC
CDR3 protein: CATSPGQGAGEQYF

J gene: TRBJ1-2
V gene: TRBV4-1
clone size: NA
D gene: TRBD1
CDR3 DNA: TGCGCCAGCAGCCCTCGTCCCGGGACAGGGTGGGAGGACTATGGCTACACCTTC
CDR3 protein: CASSPRPGTGWEDYGYTF

J gene: TRBJ2-1
V gene: TRBV6-5
clone size: NA
D gene: NA
CDR3 DNA: TGTGCCACGGGTGCCGGTCGACAATCCTACAATGAGCAGTTCTTC
CDR3 protein: CATGAGRQSYNEQFF

J gene: TRBJ1-2
V gene: TRBV15
clone size: NA
D gene: NA
CDR3 DNA: TGTGCCACCAGCAGTGGGGAAGGCTACACCTTC
CDR3 protein: CATSSGEGYTF

J gene: TRBJ2-1
V gene: TRBV18
clone size: once
D gene: NA
CDR3 DNA: TGTGCCAGCTCACCACGGCTGGAGGATGAGCAGTTCTTC
CDR3 protein: CASSPRLEDEQFF

J gene: TRBJ2-3
V gene: TRBV7-8
clone size: NA
D gene: TRBD1
CDR3 DNA: TGTGCCATCCGGGACAGGGTCATGAGGGATACGCAGTATTTT
CDR3 protein: CAIRDRVMRDTQYF

J gene: TRBJ1-2
V gene: TRBV6-5
clone size: NA
D gene: NA
CDR3 DNA: TGTGCCAGCAGTAACCCCGGGACGAGTGGCTACACCTTC
CDR3 protein: CASSNPGTSGYTF